This TCR beta chain was documented in a study of blood T cell repertoires in COVID-19. Study information: Nucleic acid was either cDNA or gDNA, and it came from T cells, B-cell-depleted T cells, or PBMCs.

Authors' methods: By means of reference gene primer amplification, nucleated cell counts were estimated. The protocol was immunoSEQ multiplex PCR, while the TCRdb copy is restricted to in-frame clones and leaves out a portion. That table is the source of V, J and clone size, and D and trimming were worked out from the DNA. Among 150,000 to 200,000 clones listed, around 89% were seen once. J gave up 6 bases and V 4 bases, and 13 bases lay outside the gene matches. The CDR3 has 17 amino acids. The V gene's germline CDR1 is SEHNR and CDR2 FQNEAQ (reference sequence). The rearrangement links TRBV7-9 to TRBJ2-1, with 9 positions matching TRBD1. The TCR originated in a man between 45 and 60 years old with acute or convalescent COVID-19. Sequenced: peripheral blood. The CDR3 reads CASSYRGNRGQGNEQFF. In DNA, the CDR3 is TGTGCCAGCAGCTACAGGGGAAACAGGGGGCAAGGCAATGAGCAGTTCTTC.